A single sample gave rise to the 5 T cell receptor beta chains below, sequenced in a study of T cell repertoires in cytomegalovirus infection. These TCRs are of unknown antigen specificity. TCRdb redid the calling of the reads with MiXCR, one entry per CDR3 protein. Among fewer than 850,000 distinct CDR3 sequences, approximately 32% were seen once, and the ten largest hold around 12%. Sequencing was performed on cultured CD8+ T cells from PBMCs, taken from culture after CMV antigen stimulation. The receptors were gathered from a human donor in good health (CMV status not recorded). Some clones in this sample may be carry-over from other donors' samples.

The genes are TRBV5-1 and TRBJ2-1; D uncertain. CDR3 length: 16 amino acids. CDR1 is SGHRS, CDR2 YFSETQ, per germline. Deletions cut 5 bases from V and 2 bases from J, with 17 bases between. The CDR3 DNA follows: TGCGCCAGCAGTCCTGCCCCCCAGGCACCCTACAATGAGCAGTTCTTC. Protein product: CASSPAPQAPYNEQFF.

The gene calls are TRBV27 and TRBJ1-1; perhaps TRBD1 as D (6 bases). Trimming took 5 bases from V and 9 from J, leaving 13 bases between them. This CDR3 is 12 amino acids long. CDR1 and CDR2 from the germline V gene are MNHEY and SMNVEV (reference sequence). Here the CDR3 DNA reads TGTGCCAGCAGTGCCTCAGGGGTAAAAGCTTTCTTT. It is translated as CASSASGVKAFF.

This clonotype was counted at least ten times. The chain has TRBV7-6 and TRBJ2-1; D call uncertain. Germline V gene lookup returns CDR1 SGHVS and CDR2 FNYEAQ. V was trimmed by 5 bases and J by 6 bases, leaving 11 bases between them. This CDR3 is 13 amino acids long. In DNA form, the CDR3 reads TGTGCCAGCAGCGACCCCCCACGCAATGAGCAGTTCTTC. Translation gives CASSDPPRNEQFF.

This clonotype has a count of ten or more. The chain joins TRBV6-1 to TRBJ2-1; D may be TRBD1 (6 bases). Trimming shortened V by 6 bases and J by 9 bases, and 15 bases separated the two germline ends. CDR1 is MNHNS, CDR2 SASEGT, per germline. The CDR3 has 13 residues. CDR3 in amino acids: CASRGAGAIEQFF. In DNA, the CDR3 is TGTGCCAGCAGAGGAGCAGGGGCCATTGAGCAGTTCTTC.

The V and J genes are TRBV12-3 or TRBV12-4 and TRBJ1-2; D is ambiguous. Trimming cost V 6 bases and J 6 bases, with 8 bases left between them. This CDR3 is 11 amino acids long. CDR3: CASRSPNGYTF. In DNA form, the CDR3 reads TGTGCCAGCAGGTCCCCGAATGGCTACACCTTC.